The rows below give T cell receptor beta chains drawn from one sample of a study of T cell responses to AZD1222 COVID-19 vaccine. Produced via immunoSEQ multiplex PCR; TCRdb's table is partial and in-frame only. This table holds about 110,000 clones, more than 70% found once. The material was peripheral blood, obtained on day 0 of AZD1222 vaccination. These receptors all stem from an adult in good health. CDR3s leave out the opening cysteine and the closing phenylalanine or tryptophan. The D gene is left open where the match is weak.

V gene	D gene	CDR3 protein
TRBV7-9	.	ASSDSTSSYNEQF
TRBV6-4	.	ASSESGLSSYNSPLH
TRBV24-1	TRBD2	ATSDLRVGGRETQY
TRBV7-9	TRBD2	ASSSGGTGELF
TRBV7-3	.	ASSLRREINEQF
TRBV5-4	.	ASSLGGANYGYT
TRBV7-9	TRBD2	ASSLTRASGDEQF
TRBV29-1	.	SVDGVANTGELF
TRBV7-9	TRBD1	ASSQGQLQTGSYEQY
TRBV18	TRBD1	ASSPSTGSGNTIY
TRBV10-3	TRBD1	AATPGTGDYGYT
TRBV7-2	TRBD1	ASRLDRAGGNTIY
TRBV7-9	TRBD2	ASSLVSGSGDQY
TRBV4-1	.	ASSLSKSTGLTGELF
TRBV7-9	.	ASSLAGGELGYEQY
TRBV27	.	ASSSRTENSPLH
TRBV3-1/TRBV3-2	.	ASSQQVSSYEQY
TRBV21-1	.	ASSKVDRQPHRSYEQY
TRBV7-2	.	ASSLALGSSYEQY
TRBV7-2	.	ASSPLQATYNEQF
TRBV18	.	ASSPRQATVEGYT
TRBV4-1	.	ASSHLAGGNMNTEAF
TRBV28	TRBD1	ASSGPAGQGAPNQPQH
TRBV5-1	TRBD1	ASSPTEGAQPNEQY
TRBV18	.	ASSPPSLGTDTQY
TRBV11-2	TRBD1	ASSPRQGKADGYT
TRBV2	.	ASNAVGDEQY
TRBV19	.	ASSIGDRGYEQY
TRBV5-4	TRBD2	ASSTRLAGGLTQY
TRBV24-1	.	ATRKGPDQETQY
TRBV3-1/TRBV3-2	.	ASSLGSSANVLT
TRBV19	.	ASSHRNPGPRTEAF
TRBV5-5	.	ASSSRGFQSTEAF
TRBV27	.	ASSRGPNAGTVDYEQY
TRBV6-1	.	ASSESGGSANSPLH
TRBV30	.	AWTPDGHSGNTIY
TRBV7-2	TRBD2	ASSLRRGEYEQY
TRBV19	TRBD1	ASIRLGAGGAVSNQPQH
TRBV5-8	.	ASSFSQYGYT
TRBV7-2	.	ASSLDGRGGGGYT
TRBV24-1	TRBD1	ATSDLWQGARTGELF
TRBV10-1	TRBD1	ASSDKAPGGVKPQH
TRBV7-2	TRBD1	ASSPRTGSNQPQH
TRBV2	.	ASTEQGDTEAF
TRBV15	TRBD1	ATSSMQGVQYGYT
TRBV27	.	ASSLSRGLGNQPQH